The entry below gives a single TCR beta chain sequence along with its context. This entry belongs to a study of cytomegalovirus exposure and HLA in healthy donors. PCR employed 60 Vbeta and 13 Jbeta primers. Produced via immunoSEQ multiplex PCR; TCRdb's table is partial and in-frame only. The sample holds roughly 34,000 clones. Donors sampled were nominally healthy, though unrecorded immune exposures were likely. The CDR3 extends over 13 amino acids. Trimming took off 6 bases at V and 6 bases at J, with 12 bases between the two ends. Germline values: CDR1 MNHEY, CDR2 SVGAGI. The sequenced material came from PBMCs. The clonotype was recovered from a woman in her 40s in good health and CMV-seropositive. The chain couples TRBV6-5 to TRBJ1-5; the D gene is possibly TRBD1 (6 bases). CDR3 sequence (DNA): TGTGCCAGCAGCCAAGGGGGAGCTCAGCCCCAGCATTTT. This encodes CASSQGGAQPQHF.